The clone carrying this T cell receptor (beta chain) has just one count. Its antigen is undetermined. The data belong to a study of shared clonotypes between healthy human individuals. About the research overall: Two women and a few men aged 18 to 49 served as donors. Study-level results: Sample collection involved blood only; tissue repertoires are likely different.

Template for every sorted-subset replicate PCR totaled about 0.2 ug DNA, some 30,000 T cell genomes. This table comes from immunoSEQ multiplex PCR, and its TCRdb copy is limited to in-frame clones, with some not included. The table has 1,400,000 or so clones, approximately 98.5% seen once. The J segment lost 5 bases and the V segment lost 2 bases, leaving 9 bases of the junction unmatched. The CDR3 extends over 15 amino acids. Germline V gene data show CDR1 as SGHRS and CDR2 as YFSETQ. J is TRBJ2-5 and V is TRBV5-1; 7 bases match TRBD2. The sequence came from a man aged 25-45 years in good health. The specimen sequenced was naive CD4+ T cells sorted from blood. Subset reported: CD45RA+ positively selected. CDR3 nucleotide sequence: TGCGCCAGCAGCTTAGGGAGCGGGAACTCGGAGACCCAGTACTTC. The encoded protein is CASSLGSGNSETQYF.